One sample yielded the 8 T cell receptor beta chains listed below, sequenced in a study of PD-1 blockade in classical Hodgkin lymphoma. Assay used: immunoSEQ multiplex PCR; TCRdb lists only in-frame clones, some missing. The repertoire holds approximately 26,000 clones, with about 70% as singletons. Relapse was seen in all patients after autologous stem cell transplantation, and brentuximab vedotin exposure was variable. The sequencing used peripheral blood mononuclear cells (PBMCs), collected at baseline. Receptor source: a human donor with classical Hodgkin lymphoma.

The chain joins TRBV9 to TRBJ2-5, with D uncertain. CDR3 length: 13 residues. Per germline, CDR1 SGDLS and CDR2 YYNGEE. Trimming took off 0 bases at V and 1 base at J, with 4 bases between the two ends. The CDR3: CASSVGAQETQYF. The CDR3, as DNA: TGTGCCAGCAGCGTAGGGGCCCAAGAGACCCAGTACTTC.

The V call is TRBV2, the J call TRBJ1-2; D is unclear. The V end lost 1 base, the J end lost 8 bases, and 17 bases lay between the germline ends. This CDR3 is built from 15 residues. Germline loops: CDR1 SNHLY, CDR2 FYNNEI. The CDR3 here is CASSEEERNLLGYTF. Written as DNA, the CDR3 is TGTGCCAGCAGTGAAGAGGAAAGGAACCTATTGGGCTACACCTTC.

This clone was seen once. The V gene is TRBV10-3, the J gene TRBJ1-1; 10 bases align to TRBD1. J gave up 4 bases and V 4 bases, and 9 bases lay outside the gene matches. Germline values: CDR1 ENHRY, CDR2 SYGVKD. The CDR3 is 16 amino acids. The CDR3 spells CAISGPGQGFRTEAFF. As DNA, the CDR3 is TGTGCCATCAGTGGTCCGGGACAGGGGTTTCGCACTGAAGCTTTCTTT.

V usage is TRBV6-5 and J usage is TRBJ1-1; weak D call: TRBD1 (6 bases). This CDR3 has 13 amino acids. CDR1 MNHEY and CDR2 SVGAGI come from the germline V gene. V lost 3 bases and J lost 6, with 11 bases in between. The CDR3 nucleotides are TGTGCCAGCAGTTATGGGGGGCGGGCTGAAGCTTTCTTT. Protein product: CASSYGGRAEAFF.

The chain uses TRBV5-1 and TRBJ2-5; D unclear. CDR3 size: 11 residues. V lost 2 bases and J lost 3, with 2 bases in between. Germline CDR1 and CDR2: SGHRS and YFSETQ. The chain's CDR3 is CASSLKETQYF. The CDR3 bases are TGCGCCAGCAGCTTAAAAGAGACCCAGTACTTC.

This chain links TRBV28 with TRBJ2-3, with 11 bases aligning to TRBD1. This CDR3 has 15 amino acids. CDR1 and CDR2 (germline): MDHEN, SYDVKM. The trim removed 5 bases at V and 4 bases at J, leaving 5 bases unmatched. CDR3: CASSGGQGASDTQYF. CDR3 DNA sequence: TGTGCCAGCAGTGGAGGACAGGGGGCTTCAGATACGCAGTATTTT.

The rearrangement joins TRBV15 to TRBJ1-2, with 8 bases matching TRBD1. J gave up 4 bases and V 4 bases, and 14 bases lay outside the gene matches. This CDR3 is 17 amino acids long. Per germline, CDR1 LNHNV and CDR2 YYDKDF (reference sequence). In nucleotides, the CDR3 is TGTGCCACCAGCACATCCCAGCCGGTCGGGACAGGCTATGGCTACACCTTC. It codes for CATSTSQPVGTGYGYTF.

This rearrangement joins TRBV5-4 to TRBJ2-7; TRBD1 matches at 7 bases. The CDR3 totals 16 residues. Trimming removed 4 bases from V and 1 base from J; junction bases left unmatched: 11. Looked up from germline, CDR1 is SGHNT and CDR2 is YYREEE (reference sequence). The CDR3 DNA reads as TGTGCCAGCAGCCTGGGACGAAGACAGGGATCCTACGAGCAGTACTTC. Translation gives CASSLGRRQGSYEQYF.